This record covers a single T cell receptor (beta chain). The data belong to a study of blood T cell repertoires in COVID-19. Overall study context: COVID-19 samples collected from the United States, Italy and Spain covered acute and convalescent phases.

Residents of under 25 US areas, aged roughly 18 to 89 years, made up the participants. In assigning cohorts, the study relied on participant-reported clinical history. Per the authors' pipeline: From reference gene primer amplification, estimates of nucleated cell counts were derived. Method: immunoSEQ multiplex PCR; TCRdb's copy keeps in-frame clones and lacks some. The DNA was the basis for D and trimming; V, J and clone size are from that table. The table lists more than 450,000 clones, about 85% of them singletons. Germline CDR1 reads LGHDT; CDR2 reads YNNKEL (reference sequence). V lost 0 bases and J 7 bases, leaving 12 bases between the germline ends. This CDR3 has 14 amino acids.

J is TRBJ1-1 and V is TRBV3-1 (or the pseudogene TRBV3-2); a weak D match, TRBD1 (6 bases). Sequencing was performed on PBMCs or T cells enriched from blood (not recorded which). The sequence derives from a young woman who had recovered from COVID-19. This CDR3 reads CASSQDQTTGEAFF. The CDR3 region has the DNA TGTGCCAGCAGCCAAGATCAGACGACAGGTGAAGCTTTCTTT.